This T cell receptor beta chain came from a study of OX40 agonist ivuxolimab in advanced cancers. Only in-frame clones appear in the TCRdb table, and some are missing; sequencing was by immunoSEQ multiplex PCR. The sample lists over 70,000 clones, roughly nine tenths occurring once. Source: CD4+ or CD8+ T cells sorted from blood, taken in a trial of the OX40 agonist ivuxolimab. This clonotype was obtained from an adult with an advanced solid tumor such as melanoma, head and neck, liver or kidney cancer.

CDR3 protein: CASSVVWELNTEAFF. The CDR3 region has the DNA TGTGCCAGCAGCGTAGTGTGGGAACTAAACACTGAAGCTTTCTTT. V usage is TRBV9 and J usage is TRBJ1-1; D is ambiguous. V was pared by 0 bases and J by 2 bases, with 11 bases between. CDR1 and CDR2 from the germline V gene are SGDLS and YYNGEE. The length of the CDR3 is 15 residues.